This TCR beta chain was retrieved from a study of blood T cell repertoires in COVID-19. Looking at the study overall: Specimens from acute and convalescent COVID-19 originated in the United States, Italy and Spain.

Only in-frame clones appear in the TCRdb table, and some are missing; sequencing was by immunoSEQ multiplex PCR. The sample has around 210,000 clones, 60% to 85% seen once. This clone came up once. Unmatched junction bases numbered 5, after V lost 1 base and J lost 5 bases. Germline CDR1 SGDLS, CDR2 YYNGEE. The CDR3 extends over 16 amino acids. This TCR was recovered from a woman aged 70 to 79 with acute or convalescent COVID-19. The rearrangement links TRBV9 to TRBJ2-1; the match to TRBD2 covers 11 bases. The sample was peripheral blood. The CDR3 spells CASSVLGTSGDNEQFF. The CDR3 nucleotides are TGTGCCAGCAGCGTACTCGGGACTAGCGGCGACAATGAGCAGTTCTTC.